These 22 T cell receptor beta chains originate from one sample sequenced in a study of T cells in localized non-small cell lung cancer. Data came from immunoSEQ multiplex PCR; TCRdb stores just in-frame clones and leaves some out. The data show about 82,000 clones, around 80% seen once. This material consisted of PBMCs, taken before any cancer treatment. The receptor source for this set is a man aged 40 to 75 with stage II squamous cell lung carcinoma.

The chain is built from TRBV4-1 and TRBJ2-7; TRBD2 matches 10 bases. CDR3 length equals 17 residues. V was pared by 3 bases and J by 5 bases, with 13 bases of the junction left unmatched. CDR1 is MGHRA and CDR2 is YSYEKL in the germline V gene. CDR3 protein: CASSHPHGAGGMNEQYF. The DNA of the CDR3 is TGCGCCAGCAGCCACCCCCACGGAGCGGGAGGGATGAACGAGCAGTACTTC.

The chain joins TRBV19 to TRBJ2-1, with D unresolved. The CDR3 has 13 amino acids. V shed 1 base and J shed 10 bases, with 11 bases lying between them. Germline V gene sequence: CDR1 LNHDA, CDR2 SQIVND (reference sequence). CDR3 nucleotide sequence: TGTGCCAGTAGTATAGTAGTGGGGAACGAGCAGTTCTTC. Its protein product is CASSIVVGNEQFF. The variable domain in full, completed from reference TRBV19 and TRBJ2-1, reads DGGITQSPKYLFRKEGQNVTLSCEQNLNHDAMYWYRQDPGQGLRLIYYSQIVNDFQKGDIAEGYSVSREKKESFPLTVTSAQKNPTAFYLCASSIVVGNEQFFGPGTRLTVL.

J is TRBJ1-4 and V is TRBV5-4, with 7 nucleotides matching TRBD1. The CDR3 extends over 15 amino acids. J was trimmed by 4 bases and V by 0 bases; bases with no gene match: 3. In germline, CDR1 is SGHNT, CDR2 YYREEE (reference sequence). The CDR3 DNA reads TGTGCCAGCAGCTTGGATTACAGGGGTAATGAAAAACTGTTTTTT. As protein: CASSLDYRGNEKLFF.

The chain combines TRBV6-1 with TRBJ2-1, with 13 bases lining up with TRBD2. The trim removed 7 bases at V and 3 bases at J, leaving 3 bases unmatched. This CDR3 region has 15 residues. Germline CDR1 reads MNHNS; CDR2 reads SASEGT. The CDR3 coding sequence is TGTGCCAGCACGTGGACTAGCGGGAGCTACAATGAGCAGTTCTTC. Protein sequence: CASTWTSGSYNEQFF.

V gene TRBV6-1 combines with J gene TRBJ1-5; D may be TRBD1 (5 bases). The germline CDR1 and CDR2 sequences are MNHNS and SASEGT. V was pared by 6 bases and J by 5 bases, with 17 bases between. CDR3 length: 15 residues. The CDR3 here is CASSPEGREYQPQHF. CDR3 sequence (DNA): TGTGCCAGCAGCCCAGAGGGCAGGGAGTATCAGCCCCAGCATTTT.

The rearrangement joins TRBV4-2 to TRBJ1-3, with TRBD1 identical over 10 bases. The germline gives CDR1 LGHNA, CDR2 YNFKEQ. The CDR3 sequence is 15 residues long. V gave up 4 bases and J gave up 1 base; unmatched junction bases: 1. CDR3: CASSRDRGSGNTIYF. The CDR3 DNA reads TGTGCCAGCAGCCGGGACAGGGGATCTGGAAACACCATATATTTT.

The V and J genes are TRBV6-1 and TRBJ1-4; D is unclear. The CDR3 totals 14 residues. Germline CDR1 is MNHNS and CDR2 is SASEGT. V gave up 7 bases and J gave up 0 bases, with 9 bases separating them. This CDR3 reads CASKKDPTNEKLFF. The CDR3 nucleotides are TGTGCCAGCAAGAAGGACCCAACTAATGAAAAACTGTTTTTT.

The chain uses TRBV28 and TRBJ2-5; 8 bases map to TRBD2. V gave up 5 bases and J gave up 0 bases; unmatched junction bases: 11. CDR1 is MDHEN, CDR2 SYDVKM, per germline. There are 17 residues in the CDR3. CDR3 nucleotides: TGTGCCAGCAGTGACTCCGAAGGCGGGGGGTACCAAGAGACCCAGTACTTC. Its translation: CASSDSEGGGYQETQYF.

The J gene is TRBJ1-4, the V gene TRBV29-1, with 7 bases lining up with TRBD1. V shed 5 bases, J shed 7 bases, and the junction held 10 bases outside the gene matches. CDR1 is SQVTM, CDR2 ANQGSEA, per germline. The CDR3 is 14 residues long. CDR3 DNA: TGCAGCGTTAATTTTATGACAGGGTTTGAAAAACTGTTTTTT. Translated, it gives CSVNFMTGFEKLFF. Filled out from reference TRBV29-1 and TRBJ1-4, the complete variable domain reads SAVISQKPSRDICQRGTSLTIQCQVDSQVTMMFWYRQQPGQSLTLIATANQGSEATYESGFVIDKFPISRPNLTFSTLTVSNMSPEDSSIYLCSVNFMTGFEKLFFGSGTQLSVL.

The chain recombines TRBV19 with TRBJ2-1; 9 bases align to TRBD2. This CDR3 has 16 residues. V shed 5 bases and J 0 bases; nucleotides not matched to a gene: 5. Germline V gene data show CDR1 as LNHDA and CDR2 as SQIVND (reference sequence). The CDR3 protein is CASSFRLAASYNEQFF. DNA of the CDR3: TGTGCCAGTAGTTTCCGACTAGCGGCCTCCTACAATGAGCAGTTCTTC.

The chain carries TRBV14 and TRBJ2-2; TRBD1 matches at 7 bases. Germline CDR1 reads SGHDN; CDR2 reads FVKESK. The CDR3 contains 16 residues. The ends lost 4 bases at V and 8 bases at J; junction bases unmatched: 13. The CDR3 is CASSPPGQISGGELFF. CDR3 DNA: TGTGCCAGCAGCCCACCGGGACAGATCTCGGGGGGGGAGCTGTTTTTT. Looking up the rest from reference TRBV14 and TRBJ2-2 gives the full variable domain: EAGVTQFPSHSVIEKGQTVTLRCDPISGHDNLYWYRRVMGKEIKFLLHFVKESKQDESGMPNNRFLAERTGGTYSTLKVQPAELEDSGVYFCASSPPGQISGGELFFGEGSRLTVL.

The chain employs TRBV4-2 and TRBJ1-2; D is unclear. Deletions cut 0 bases from V and 4 bases from J, with 18 bases between. Looked up from germline, CDR1 is LGHNA and CDR2 is YNFKEQ. The CDR3 spans 17 residues. In DNA form, the CDR3 reads TGTGCCAGCAGCCAAGATAACAGTCCGGGTAAAGCCTATGGCTACACCTTC. The encoded protein is CASSQDNSPGKAYGYTF.

This clone is a singleton in its sample. The chain has TRBV11-2 and TRBJ2-7; 7 nucleotides agree with TRBD1. The CDR3 runs 16 residues. The junction had 14 bases not matched to a gene; V was cut back by 3 bases and J by 6 bases. Germline CDR1 and CDR2: SGHAT and FQNNGV. The CDR3 coding sequence is TGTGCCAGCAGCTTGGGCCCGGGACAGCAATTTGGCGAGCAGTACTTC. It yields the protein CASSLGPGQQFGEQYF. The full variable domain, with the rest looked up from reference TRBV11-2 and TRBJ2-7, is EAGVAQSPRYKIIEKRQSVAFWCNPISGHATLYWYQQILGQGPKLLIQFQNNGVVDDSQLPKDRFSAERLKGVDSTLKIQPAKLEDSAVYLCASSLGPGQQFGEQYFGPGTRLTVT.

The chain has TRBV19 and TRBJ2-1; D is undetermined. The germline V and J ends were trimmed by 5 bases and 9 bases, with 11 bases remaining between them. This CDR3 has 12 amino acids. In germline, CDR1 is LNHDA, CDR2 SQIVND (reference sequence). CDR3 loop: CASSATWGEQFF. In nucleotides, the CDR3 is TGTGCCAGTAGTGCGACGTGGGGTGAGCAGTTCTTC.

The chain combines TRBV11-2 with TRBJ2-3; 7 bases fit TRBD1. The germline gives CDR1 SGHAT, CDR2 FQNNGV. CDR3 length: 15 amino acids. V lost 3 bases and J lost 5; bases outside the gene matches: 8. In DNA form, the CDR3 reads TGTGCCAGCAGCTTCGCGAGGGGGCGCATAGATACGCAGTATTTT. Translating gives CASSFARGRIDTQYF.

This clone was detected a few times. The J gene is TRBJ1-2, the V gene TRBV4-2; D is perhaps TRBD1 (5 bases). The CDR3 has 16 residues. The V and J ends lost 1 base and 6 bases respectively, with 18 bases between them. CDR1 is LGHNA, CDR2 YNFKEQ, per germline. CDR3 nucleotides: TGTGCCAGCAGCCAAGTTAGGGGAAGGGAATCCGATGGCTACACCTTC. Protein: CASSQVRGRESDGYTF.

The table lists this clone with a count of one. The DNA for the CDR3 is TGTGCCAGCAGGACAGGGAGGTCGGTTAATCAGCCCCAGCATTTT. Translated: CASRTGRSVNQPQHF. V is TRBV28 and J is TRBJ1-5, with 7 nucleotides matching TRBD1. There are 15 residues in the CDR3. V shed 6 bases and J 4 bases; nucleotides not matched to a gene: 9. The germline CDR1 and CDR2 sequences are MDHEN and SYDVKM.

This clone showed up just a few times. The chain carries TRBV6-5 and TRBJ2-7; 8 bases agree with TRBD1. V dropped 6 bases and J dropped 6; count of bases not matched to a gene: 7. The CDR3 contains 13 residues. The germline V gene has CDR1 MNHEY and CDR2 SVGAGI. The CDR3 region is CASRTDRVREQYF. In nucleotides, the CDR3 is TGTGCCAGCAGGACGGACAGGGTACGCGAGCAGTACTTC.

This clone is labeled medium-sized. This chain connects TRBV6-5 to TRBJ1-1; no firm D call. Germline loops: CDR1 MNHEY, CDR2 SVGAGI. This CDR3 is built from 14 residues. V shed 3 bases and J shed 6 bases, with 14 bases lying between them. The chain's CDR3 is CASSYLGIDAEAFF. Written as DNA, the CDR3 is TGTGCCAGCAGTTATTTGGGCATTGACGCTGAAGCTTTCTTT.

Only one count was recorded for this clone. The V gene is TRBV29-1, the J gene TRBJ2-7, with D maybe TRBD1 (5 bases). The CDR3 runs to 16 residues. V lost 6 bases, J lost 0 bases, and 21 bases lay in between. The germline V gene encodes CDR1 SQVTM and CDR2 ANQGSEA. CDR3 loop: CSVSPSNFQGSYEQYF. As DNA, the CDR3 is TGCAGCGTCAGTCCCAGCAACTTCCAGGGCTCCTACGAGCAGTACTTC.

The V and J genes are TRBV27 and TRBJ2-1; 8 nucleotides align to TRBD2. The CDR3 spans 15 residues. In germline, CDR1 is MNHEY, CDR2 SMNVEV (reference sequence). With V trimmed by 5 bases and J by 7 bases, 10 bases remained unmatched. The CDR3 protein is CASSPPGLVGNEQFF. The CDR3 DNA follows: TGTGCCAGCAGTCCTCCGGGACTAGTCGGAAATGAGCAGTTCTTC.

V is TRBV28 and J is TRBJ1-2, with D uncertain. Germline V gene data show CDR1 as MDHEN and CDR2 as SYDVKM. The CDR3 sequence is 15 residues long. Trimming pared 3 bases from V and 8 bases from J, leaving 19 bases between. Here the CDR3 reads CASSLSRVGIGGYTF. DNA for the CDR3: TGTGCCAGCAGTTTGAGCCGGGTCGGAATAGGAGGCTACACCTTC.